This T cell receptor (beta chain) was obtained from a study of T cell repertoires in aging, cancer and after chemotherapy. There are 12 residues in the CDR3. In germline, CDR1 is GTSNPN, CDR2 SVGIG (reference sequence). V was trimmed by 3 bases and J by 2 bases, leaving 7 bases between them. Peripheral blood genomic DNA, not sorted cells or RNA, was the template. Rearranged V-D-J TRB sequences were amplified with a mixed TRB-A/B primer pool. TCRdb processed the multiplex PCR reads anew with MiXCR; each CDR3 protein has one entry. This sample has 8,500 to 13,000 distinct CDR3 sequences; approximately 30% occur once, and the top ten carry approximately 3.3%.

Sequencing was carried out using blood. This chain links TRBV30 with TRBJ1-2, with a tentative D call TRBD1 (5 bases). The receptor's source is a human donor in good health. The CDR3, as DNA: TGTGCCTGGAGCAGGGTCAACTATGGCTACACCTTC. Residues: CAWSRVNYGYTF.